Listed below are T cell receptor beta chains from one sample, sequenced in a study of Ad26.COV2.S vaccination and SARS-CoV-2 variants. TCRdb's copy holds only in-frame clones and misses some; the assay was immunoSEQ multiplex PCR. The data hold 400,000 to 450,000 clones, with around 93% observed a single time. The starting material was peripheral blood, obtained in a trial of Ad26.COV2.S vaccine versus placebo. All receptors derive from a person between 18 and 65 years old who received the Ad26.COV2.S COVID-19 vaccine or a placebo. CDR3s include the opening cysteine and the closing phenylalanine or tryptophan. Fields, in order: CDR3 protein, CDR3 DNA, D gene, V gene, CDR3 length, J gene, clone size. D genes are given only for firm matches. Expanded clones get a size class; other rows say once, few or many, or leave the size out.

cdr3_aa: CASSLGWPEAFF
cdr3_nt: TGTGCCAGCAGCTTAGGTTGGCCTGAAGCTTTCTTT
d_call: -
v_call: TRBV7-9
cdr3_length: 12
j_call: TRBJ1-1
clone_size: -

cdr3_aa: CASSLDSLQETQYF
cdr3_nt: TGCGCCAGCAGCCTCGACAGTTTACAAGAGACCCAGTACTTC
d_call: -
v_call: TRBV4-1
cdr3_length: 14
j_call: TRBJ2-5
clone_size: -

cdr3_aa: CASSYTGTGYYGYTF
cdr3_nt: TGTGCCAGCAGTTACACCGGGACAGGGTACTATGGCTACACCTTC
d_call: TRBD1
v_call: TRBV6-5
cdr3_length: 15
j_call: TRBJ1-2
clone_size: -

cdr3_aa: CASSLGGQSGDEQFF
cdr3_nt: TGTGCCAGCAGCTTAGGGGGACAGTCGGGCGATGAGCAGTTCTTC
d_call: TRBD1
v_call: TRBV7-6
cdr3_length: 15
j_call: TRBJ2-1
clone_size: -

cdr3_aa: CASSQESLAGGQDTQYF
cdr3_nt: TGCGCCAGCAGCCAAGAATCGCTAGCGGGGGGGCAAGATACGCAGTATTTT
d_call: TRBD2
v_call: TRBV4-3
cdr3_length: 17
j_call: TRBJ2-3
clone_size: -

cdr3_aa: CAWSPTGLQETQYF
cdr3_nt: TGTGCCTGGAGTCCCACAGGTTTGCAAGAGACCCAGTACTTC
d_call: -
v_call: TRBV30
cdr3_length: 14
j_call: TRBJ2-5
clone_size: -

cdr3_aa: CASTPMGTGNTGELFF
cdr3_nt: TGTGCCAGCACCCCAATGGGGACAGGCAACACCGGGGAGCTGTTTTTT
d_call: TRBD1
v_call: TRBV27
cdr3_length: 16
j_call: TRBJ2-2
clone_size: -

cdr3_aa: CASSNRDRGLSNEKLFF
cdr3_nt: TGTGCCAGTAGTAACCGGGACAGGGGGCTTAGTAATGAAAAACTGTTTTTT
d_call: TRBD1
v_call: TRBV19
cdr3_length: 17
j_call: TRBJ1-4
clone_size: -

cdr3_aa: CASSPRGALSNYGYTF
cdr3_nt: TGTGCCAGCAGCCCTAGGGGGGCTTTGTCTAACTATGGCTACACCTTC
d_call: -
v_call: TRBV14
cdr3_length: 16
j_call: TRBJ1-2
clone_size: once

cdr3_aa: CASSNPLGQGAGTEAFF
cdr3_nt: TGTGCCAGTAGTAACCCCCTGGGACAGGGGGCTGGTACTGAAGCTTTCTTT
d_call: TRBD1
v_call: TRBV19
cdr3_length: 17
j_call: TRBJ1-1
clone_size: -

cdr3_aa: CASSLVPPAGGRNEQYF
cdr3_nt: TGTGCCAGCAGCTTAGTCCCCCCGGCAGGGGGCAGGAACGAGCAGTACTTC
d_call: TRBD1
v_call: TRBV11-3
cdr3_length: 17
j_call: TRBJ2-7
clone_size: -

cdr3_aa: CASSLESAQPQHF
cdr3_nt: TGTGCCAGCAGCTTAGAGTCAGCCCAGCCCCAGCATTTT
d_call: -
v_call: TRBV7-2
cdr3_length: 13
j_call: TRBJ1-5
clone_size: -

cdr3_aa: CASSLRIGGGDTQYF
cdr3_nt: TGTGCCAGCAGCTTACGTATAGGGGGCGGAGATACGCAGTATTTT
d_call: TRBD1
v_call: TRBV7-2
cdr3_length: 15
j_call: TRBJ2-3
clone_size: once

cdr3_aa: CASSQGLSTQETQYF
cdr3_nt: TGTGCCAGCAGTCAGGGACTGTCCACGCAAGAGACCCAGTACTTC
d_call: -
v_call: TRBV7-9
cdr3_length: 15
j_call: TRBJ2-5
clone_size: once

cdr3_aa: CAWSSPDWGDSNQPQHF
cdr3_nt: TGTGCCTGGAGTTCCCCCGATTGGGGGGACAGCAATCAGCCCCAGCATTTT
d_call: -
v_call: TRBV30
cdr3_length: 17
j_call: TRBJ1-5
clone_size: -

cdr3_aa: CASTRDRGSRETQYF
cdr3_nt: TGCGCCAGCACCCGGGACAGGGGCTCGCGGGAGACCCAGTACTTC
d_call: TRBD1
v_call: TRBV5-1
cdr3_length: 15
j_call: TRBJ2-5
clone_size: -